Each of the 2 T cell receptor beta chains below was sequenced from the same sample in a study of T cell changes during pregnancy in multiple sclerosis. Method: immunoSEQ multiplex PCR; TCRdb's copy keeps in-frame clones and lacks some. The repertoire holds 35,000 to 55,000 clones, about 92% seen once, with around 2% in the top ten. The specimen comprised peripheral blood, sampled in the third trimester of pregnancy. The receptors here all came from a female donor with multiple sclerosis, enrolled in a pregnancy study.

CDR3 amino acids: CASSPPTGWNEQFF. The CDR3 DNA reads TGTGCCAGCTCACCACCGACAGGGTGGAATGAGCAGTTCTTC. The chain recombines TRBV18 with TRBJ2-1; the match to TRBD1 covers 7 bases. CDR3 length: 14 residues. CDR1 and CDR2 (germline): KGHSH, LQKENI. Trimming took 0 bases from V and 7 from J; bases not matched to a gene: 3.

The chain uses TRBV7-2 and TRBJ2-7; D ambiguous. Germline V CDR1 and CDR2: SGHTA, FQGNSA. V dropped 5 bases and J dropped 1 base, with 9 bases sitting between them. The CDR3 runs 13 residues. CDR3 sequence (DNA): TGTGCCAGCAGCCAGGTATTGTCCTACGAGCAGTACTTC. Protein product: CASSQVLSYEQYF.